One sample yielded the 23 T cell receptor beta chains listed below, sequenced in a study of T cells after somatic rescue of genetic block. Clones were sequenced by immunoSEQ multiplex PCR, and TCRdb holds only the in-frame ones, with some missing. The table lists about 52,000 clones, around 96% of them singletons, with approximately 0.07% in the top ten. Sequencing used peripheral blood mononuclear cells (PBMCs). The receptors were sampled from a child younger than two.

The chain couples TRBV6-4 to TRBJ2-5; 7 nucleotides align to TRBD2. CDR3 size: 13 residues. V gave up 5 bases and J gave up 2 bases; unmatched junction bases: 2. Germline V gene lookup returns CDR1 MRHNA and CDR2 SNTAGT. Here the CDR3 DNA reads TGTGCCAGCAGTCCTAGCGGTCAAGAGACCCAGTACTTC. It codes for CASSPSGQETQYF.

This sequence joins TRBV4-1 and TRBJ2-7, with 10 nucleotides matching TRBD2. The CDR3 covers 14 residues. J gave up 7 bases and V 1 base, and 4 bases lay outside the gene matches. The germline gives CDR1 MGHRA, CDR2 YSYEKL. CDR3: CASSQVGSGGEQYF. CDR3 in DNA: TGCGCCAGCAGCCAAGTCGGTAGCGGGGGGGAGCAGTACTTC.

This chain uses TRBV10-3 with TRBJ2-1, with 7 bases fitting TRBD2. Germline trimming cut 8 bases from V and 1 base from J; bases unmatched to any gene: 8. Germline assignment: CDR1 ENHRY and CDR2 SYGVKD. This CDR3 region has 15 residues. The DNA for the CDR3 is TGTGCCATCGAATTGGTTAGCGGGTCCTACAATGAGCAGTTCTTC. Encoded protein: CAIELVSGSYNEQFF.

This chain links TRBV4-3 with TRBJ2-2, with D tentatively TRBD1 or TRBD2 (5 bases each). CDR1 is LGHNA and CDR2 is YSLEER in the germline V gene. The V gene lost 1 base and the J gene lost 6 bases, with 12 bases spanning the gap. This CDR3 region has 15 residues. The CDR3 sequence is CASSQARVGAGELFF. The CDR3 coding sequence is TGCGCCAGCAGCCAAGCGCGGGTAGGGGCCGGGGAGCTGTTTTTT.

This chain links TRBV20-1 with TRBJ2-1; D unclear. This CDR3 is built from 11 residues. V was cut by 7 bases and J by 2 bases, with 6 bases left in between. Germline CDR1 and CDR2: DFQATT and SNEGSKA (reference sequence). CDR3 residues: CSVAPYNEQFF. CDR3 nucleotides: TGCAGTGTGGCCCCCTACAATGAGCAGTTCTTC.

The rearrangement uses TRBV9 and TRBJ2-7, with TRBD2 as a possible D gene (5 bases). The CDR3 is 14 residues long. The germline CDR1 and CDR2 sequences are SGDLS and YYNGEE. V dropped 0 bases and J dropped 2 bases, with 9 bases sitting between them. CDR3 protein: CASSVGSVPYEQYF. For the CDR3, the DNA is TGTGCCAGCAGCGTAGGTAGCGTGCCCTACGAGCAGTACTTC.

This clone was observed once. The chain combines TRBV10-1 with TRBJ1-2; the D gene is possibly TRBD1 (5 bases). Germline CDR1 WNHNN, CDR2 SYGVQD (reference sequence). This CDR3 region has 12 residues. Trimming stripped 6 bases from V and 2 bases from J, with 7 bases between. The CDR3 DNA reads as TGCGCCAGCAGCCGGGACAACTATGGCTACACCTTC. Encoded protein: CASSRDNYGYTF.

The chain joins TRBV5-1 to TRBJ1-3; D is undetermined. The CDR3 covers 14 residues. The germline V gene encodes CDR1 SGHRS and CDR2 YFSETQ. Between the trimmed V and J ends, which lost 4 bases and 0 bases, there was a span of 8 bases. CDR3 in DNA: TGCGCCAGCAGCCTTGACACCTCTGGAAACACCATATATTTT. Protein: CASSLDTSGNTIYF.

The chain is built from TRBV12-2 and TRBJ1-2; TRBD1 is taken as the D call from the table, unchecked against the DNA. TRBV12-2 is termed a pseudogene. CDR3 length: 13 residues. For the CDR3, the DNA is TGTGCAAGTCGCTTAGATACAGGGGGCGGCTACACCTTC. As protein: CASRLDTGGGYTF.

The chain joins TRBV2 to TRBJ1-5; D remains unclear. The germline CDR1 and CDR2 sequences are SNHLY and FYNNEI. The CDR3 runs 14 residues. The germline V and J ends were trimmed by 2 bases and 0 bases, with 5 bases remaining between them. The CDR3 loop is CASSERYSNQPQHF. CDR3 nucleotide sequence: TGTGCCAGCAGTGAACGGTATAGCAATCAGCCCCAGCATTTT. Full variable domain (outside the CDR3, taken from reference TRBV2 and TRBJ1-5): EPEVTQTPSHQVTQMGQEVILRCVPISNHLYFYWYRQILGQKVEFLVSFYNNEISEKSEIFDDQFSVERPDGSNFTLKIRSTKLEDSAMYFCASSERYSNQPQHFGDGTRLSIL.

The DNA for the CDR3 is TGTGCCTGGAACGGAGGGAGCATGGGCGGGGAGCTGTTTTTT. Its protein is CAWNGGSMGGELFF. The genes are TRBV30 and TRBJ2-2, with a tentative D call TRBD2 (6 bases). CDR3 size: 14 residues. From germline, CDR1 is GTSNPN and CDR2 SVGIG (reference sequence). Trimming pared 4 bases from V and 7 bases from J, leaving 16 bases between.

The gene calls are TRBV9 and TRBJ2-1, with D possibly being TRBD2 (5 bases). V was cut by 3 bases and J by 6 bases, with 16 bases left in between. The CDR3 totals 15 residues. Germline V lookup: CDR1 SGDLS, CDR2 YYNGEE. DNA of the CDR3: TGTGCCAGCAGCGCCACACTAGTCCCGGGCAATGAGCAGTTCTTC. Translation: CASSATLVPGNEQFF.

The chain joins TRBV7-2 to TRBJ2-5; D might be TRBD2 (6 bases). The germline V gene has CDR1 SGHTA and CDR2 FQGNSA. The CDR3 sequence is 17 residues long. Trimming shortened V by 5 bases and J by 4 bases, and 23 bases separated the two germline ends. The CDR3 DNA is TGTGCCAGCAGCGTAGAAGTTAGGAGGGTGGGAGTAGAGACCCAGTACTTC. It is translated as CASSVEVRRVGVETQYF.

CDR3 DNA sequence: TGCGCCAGCAGTCAACCGCCGACAGCGAACACCGGGGAGCTGTTTTTT. Its translation is CASSQPPTANTGELFF. This rearrangement joins TRBV23-1 to TRBJ2-2; perhaps TRBD1 as D (5 bases). TRBV23-1 is noted as an ORF with a role that remains uncertain. This CDR3 spans 16 amino acids. Trimming left V 2 bases short and J 0 bases short, with 10 bases between.

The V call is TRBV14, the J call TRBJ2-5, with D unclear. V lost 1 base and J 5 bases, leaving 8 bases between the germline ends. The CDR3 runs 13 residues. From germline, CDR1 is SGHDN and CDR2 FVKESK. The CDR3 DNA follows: TGTGCCAGCAGCCAAGTAAACGGGGAGACCCAGTACTTC. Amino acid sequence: CASSQVNGETQYF.

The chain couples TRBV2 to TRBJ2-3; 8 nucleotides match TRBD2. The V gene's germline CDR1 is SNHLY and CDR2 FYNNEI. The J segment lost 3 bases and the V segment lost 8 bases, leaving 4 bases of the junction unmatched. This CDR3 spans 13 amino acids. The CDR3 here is CASDKRETDTQYF. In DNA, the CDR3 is TGTGCCAGCGATAAGCGGGAGACAGATACGCAGTATTTT. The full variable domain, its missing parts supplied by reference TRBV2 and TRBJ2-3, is EPEVTQTPSHQVTQMGQEVILRCVPISNHLYFYWYRQILGQKVEFLVSFYNNEISEKSEIFDDQFSVERPDGSNFTLKIRSTKLEDSAMYFCASDKRETDTQYFGPGTRLTVL.

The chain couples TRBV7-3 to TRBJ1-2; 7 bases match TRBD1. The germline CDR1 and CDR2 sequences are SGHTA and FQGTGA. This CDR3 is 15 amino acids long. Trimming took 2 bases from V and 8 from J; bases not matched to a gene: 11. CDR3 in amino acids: CASSLSPGGLSGYTF. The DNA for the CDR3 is TGTGCCAGCAGCTTATCGCCAGGGGGTTTGAGCGGCTACACCTTC.

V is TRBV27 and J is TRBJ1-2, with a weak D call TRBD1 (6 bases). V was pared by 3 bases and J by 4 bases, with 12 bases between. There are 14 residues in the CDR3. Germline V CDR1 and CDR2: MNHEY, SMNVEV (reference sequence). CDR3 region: CASSFTGTRYGYTF. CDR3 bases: TGTGCCAGCAGTTTCACAGGGACCCGCTATGGCTACACCTTC.

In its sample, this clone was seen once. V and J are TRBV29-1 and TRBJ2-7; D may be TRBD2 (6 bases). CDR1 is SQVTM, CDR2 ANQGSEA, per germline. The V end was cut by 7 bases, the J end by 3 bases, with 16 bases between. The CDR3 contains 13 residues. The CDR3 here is CSAAGFADYEQYF. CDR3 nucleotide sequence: TGCAGCGCCGCGGGGTTTGCGGACTACGAGCAGTACTTC.

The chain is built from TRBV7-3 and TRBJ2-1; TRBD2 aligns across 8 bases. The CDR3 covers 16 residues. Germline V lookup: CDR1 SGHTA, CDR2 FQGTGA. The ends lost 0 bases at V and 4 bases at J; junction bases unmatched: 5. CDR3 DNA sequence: TGTGCCAGCAGCTTAACGTTAGCGGGACTTTACAATGAGCAGTTCTTC. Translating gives CASSLTLAGLYNEQFF.

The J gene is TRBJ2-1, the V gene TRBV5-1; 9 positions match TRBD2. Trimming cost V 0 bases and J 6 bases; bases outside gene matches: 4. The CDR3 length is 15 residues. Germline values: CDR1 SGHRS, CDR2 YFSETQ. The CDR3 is CASSLVSSGINEQFF. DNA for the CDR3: TGCGCCAGCAGCTTGGTGTCTAGCGGGATCAATGAGCAGTTCTTC.

CDR3 in DNA: TGTGCCAGCGGGAACAGGGAGGCCAAAAACATTCAGTACTTC. This codes for CASGNREAKNIQYF. The chain links TRBV7-9 to TRBJ2-4, with D maybe TRBD1 (6 bases). Trimming removed 8 bases from V and 1 base from J, with 12 bases in between. Germline V gives CDR1 SEHNR, CDR2 FQNEAQ (reference sequence). The CDR3 loop spans 14 amino acids.

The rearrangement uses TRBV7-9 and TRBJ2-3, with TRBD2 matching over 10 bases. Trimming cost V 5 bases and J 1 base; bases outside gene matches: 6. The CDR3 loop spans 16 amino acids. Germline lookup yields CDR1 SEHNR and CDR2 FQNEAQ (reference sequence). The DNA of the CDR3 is TGTGCCAGCAGCGACTTAGCGGGAGGCGGCACAGATACGCAGTATTTT. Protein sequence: CASSDLAGGGTDTQYF.